This T cell receptor beta chain comes out of a study of shared clonotypes between healthy human individuals. Study context: Per-donor plates numbered three CD4 naive, three CD4 memory, two CD8 naive and one CD8 memory.

This clone was seen only once. Antigen specificity is unknown. Points from the study as a whole: In contrast to clonotypes shared by all four donors, non-shared clonotypes had lower generation probabilities.

Tens of thousands of T cell genomes (around 200 ng DNA) went into each sorted-subset replicate. TCRdb's copy holds only in-frame clones and misses some; the assay was immunoSEQ multiplex PCR. Of about 1 million clones detected, approximately 76% appear once; the ten largest clones hold 1.4% to 1.5%. The sequenced material came from memory CD4+ T cells sorted from blood. Regarding subset: CD45RA-negative fraction. The receptor was derived from a man aged 18-30 years in good health.

The CDR3 here is CASSLSAMSNQPQHF. The CDR3, as DNA: TGTGCCAGCAGCTTAAGTGCCATGAGCAATCAGCCCCAGCATTTT. The chain uses TRBV7-6 and TRBJ1-5; D gene unclear. The CDR3 runs to 15 residues. The ends were cut back, 2 bases at V and 1 base at J, with 9 bases in the middle. Germline CDR1 SGHVS, CDR2 FNYEAQ. Variable domain in full (rest from reference TRBV7-6 and TRBJ1-5): GAGVSQSPRYKVTKRGQDVALRCDPISGHVSLYWYRQALGQGPEFLTYFNYEAQQDKSGLPNDRFSAERPEGSISTLTIQRTEQRDSAMYRCASSLSAMSNQPQHFGDGTRLSIL.